This TCR beta chain emerged from a study of response to subunit inactivated influenza vaccine. Points from the study as a whole: After each seasonal influenza vaccination, few new T cells are recruited, the authors suggested.

V shed 6 bases and J shed 4 bases, with 19 bases lying between them. The CDR3 has 15 residues. Germline lookup yields CDR1 SGHAT and CDR2 FQNNGV. A remark on this clonotype: No antigen is known for it.

TCRdb ran MiXCR on the RT-PCR reads and lists one entry per CDR3 protein. The data contain approximately 480,000 distinct CDR3 sequences, approximately 11% of them seen just once; the ten biggest clones take up over 9.5%. The chain couples TRBV11-2 to TRBJ2-7; D is perhaps TRBD1 or TRBD2 (6 bases each). The sequenced sample was PBMCs from blood, obtained about 6 weeks after vaccination. The receptor was isolated from a man aged 50 or older who received an inactivated influenza vaccine. In DNA form, the CDR3 reads TGTGCCAGCAGTTGGGGGGCAGAGATTGTGTACGAGCAGTACTTC. It specifies CASSWGAEIVYEQYF.